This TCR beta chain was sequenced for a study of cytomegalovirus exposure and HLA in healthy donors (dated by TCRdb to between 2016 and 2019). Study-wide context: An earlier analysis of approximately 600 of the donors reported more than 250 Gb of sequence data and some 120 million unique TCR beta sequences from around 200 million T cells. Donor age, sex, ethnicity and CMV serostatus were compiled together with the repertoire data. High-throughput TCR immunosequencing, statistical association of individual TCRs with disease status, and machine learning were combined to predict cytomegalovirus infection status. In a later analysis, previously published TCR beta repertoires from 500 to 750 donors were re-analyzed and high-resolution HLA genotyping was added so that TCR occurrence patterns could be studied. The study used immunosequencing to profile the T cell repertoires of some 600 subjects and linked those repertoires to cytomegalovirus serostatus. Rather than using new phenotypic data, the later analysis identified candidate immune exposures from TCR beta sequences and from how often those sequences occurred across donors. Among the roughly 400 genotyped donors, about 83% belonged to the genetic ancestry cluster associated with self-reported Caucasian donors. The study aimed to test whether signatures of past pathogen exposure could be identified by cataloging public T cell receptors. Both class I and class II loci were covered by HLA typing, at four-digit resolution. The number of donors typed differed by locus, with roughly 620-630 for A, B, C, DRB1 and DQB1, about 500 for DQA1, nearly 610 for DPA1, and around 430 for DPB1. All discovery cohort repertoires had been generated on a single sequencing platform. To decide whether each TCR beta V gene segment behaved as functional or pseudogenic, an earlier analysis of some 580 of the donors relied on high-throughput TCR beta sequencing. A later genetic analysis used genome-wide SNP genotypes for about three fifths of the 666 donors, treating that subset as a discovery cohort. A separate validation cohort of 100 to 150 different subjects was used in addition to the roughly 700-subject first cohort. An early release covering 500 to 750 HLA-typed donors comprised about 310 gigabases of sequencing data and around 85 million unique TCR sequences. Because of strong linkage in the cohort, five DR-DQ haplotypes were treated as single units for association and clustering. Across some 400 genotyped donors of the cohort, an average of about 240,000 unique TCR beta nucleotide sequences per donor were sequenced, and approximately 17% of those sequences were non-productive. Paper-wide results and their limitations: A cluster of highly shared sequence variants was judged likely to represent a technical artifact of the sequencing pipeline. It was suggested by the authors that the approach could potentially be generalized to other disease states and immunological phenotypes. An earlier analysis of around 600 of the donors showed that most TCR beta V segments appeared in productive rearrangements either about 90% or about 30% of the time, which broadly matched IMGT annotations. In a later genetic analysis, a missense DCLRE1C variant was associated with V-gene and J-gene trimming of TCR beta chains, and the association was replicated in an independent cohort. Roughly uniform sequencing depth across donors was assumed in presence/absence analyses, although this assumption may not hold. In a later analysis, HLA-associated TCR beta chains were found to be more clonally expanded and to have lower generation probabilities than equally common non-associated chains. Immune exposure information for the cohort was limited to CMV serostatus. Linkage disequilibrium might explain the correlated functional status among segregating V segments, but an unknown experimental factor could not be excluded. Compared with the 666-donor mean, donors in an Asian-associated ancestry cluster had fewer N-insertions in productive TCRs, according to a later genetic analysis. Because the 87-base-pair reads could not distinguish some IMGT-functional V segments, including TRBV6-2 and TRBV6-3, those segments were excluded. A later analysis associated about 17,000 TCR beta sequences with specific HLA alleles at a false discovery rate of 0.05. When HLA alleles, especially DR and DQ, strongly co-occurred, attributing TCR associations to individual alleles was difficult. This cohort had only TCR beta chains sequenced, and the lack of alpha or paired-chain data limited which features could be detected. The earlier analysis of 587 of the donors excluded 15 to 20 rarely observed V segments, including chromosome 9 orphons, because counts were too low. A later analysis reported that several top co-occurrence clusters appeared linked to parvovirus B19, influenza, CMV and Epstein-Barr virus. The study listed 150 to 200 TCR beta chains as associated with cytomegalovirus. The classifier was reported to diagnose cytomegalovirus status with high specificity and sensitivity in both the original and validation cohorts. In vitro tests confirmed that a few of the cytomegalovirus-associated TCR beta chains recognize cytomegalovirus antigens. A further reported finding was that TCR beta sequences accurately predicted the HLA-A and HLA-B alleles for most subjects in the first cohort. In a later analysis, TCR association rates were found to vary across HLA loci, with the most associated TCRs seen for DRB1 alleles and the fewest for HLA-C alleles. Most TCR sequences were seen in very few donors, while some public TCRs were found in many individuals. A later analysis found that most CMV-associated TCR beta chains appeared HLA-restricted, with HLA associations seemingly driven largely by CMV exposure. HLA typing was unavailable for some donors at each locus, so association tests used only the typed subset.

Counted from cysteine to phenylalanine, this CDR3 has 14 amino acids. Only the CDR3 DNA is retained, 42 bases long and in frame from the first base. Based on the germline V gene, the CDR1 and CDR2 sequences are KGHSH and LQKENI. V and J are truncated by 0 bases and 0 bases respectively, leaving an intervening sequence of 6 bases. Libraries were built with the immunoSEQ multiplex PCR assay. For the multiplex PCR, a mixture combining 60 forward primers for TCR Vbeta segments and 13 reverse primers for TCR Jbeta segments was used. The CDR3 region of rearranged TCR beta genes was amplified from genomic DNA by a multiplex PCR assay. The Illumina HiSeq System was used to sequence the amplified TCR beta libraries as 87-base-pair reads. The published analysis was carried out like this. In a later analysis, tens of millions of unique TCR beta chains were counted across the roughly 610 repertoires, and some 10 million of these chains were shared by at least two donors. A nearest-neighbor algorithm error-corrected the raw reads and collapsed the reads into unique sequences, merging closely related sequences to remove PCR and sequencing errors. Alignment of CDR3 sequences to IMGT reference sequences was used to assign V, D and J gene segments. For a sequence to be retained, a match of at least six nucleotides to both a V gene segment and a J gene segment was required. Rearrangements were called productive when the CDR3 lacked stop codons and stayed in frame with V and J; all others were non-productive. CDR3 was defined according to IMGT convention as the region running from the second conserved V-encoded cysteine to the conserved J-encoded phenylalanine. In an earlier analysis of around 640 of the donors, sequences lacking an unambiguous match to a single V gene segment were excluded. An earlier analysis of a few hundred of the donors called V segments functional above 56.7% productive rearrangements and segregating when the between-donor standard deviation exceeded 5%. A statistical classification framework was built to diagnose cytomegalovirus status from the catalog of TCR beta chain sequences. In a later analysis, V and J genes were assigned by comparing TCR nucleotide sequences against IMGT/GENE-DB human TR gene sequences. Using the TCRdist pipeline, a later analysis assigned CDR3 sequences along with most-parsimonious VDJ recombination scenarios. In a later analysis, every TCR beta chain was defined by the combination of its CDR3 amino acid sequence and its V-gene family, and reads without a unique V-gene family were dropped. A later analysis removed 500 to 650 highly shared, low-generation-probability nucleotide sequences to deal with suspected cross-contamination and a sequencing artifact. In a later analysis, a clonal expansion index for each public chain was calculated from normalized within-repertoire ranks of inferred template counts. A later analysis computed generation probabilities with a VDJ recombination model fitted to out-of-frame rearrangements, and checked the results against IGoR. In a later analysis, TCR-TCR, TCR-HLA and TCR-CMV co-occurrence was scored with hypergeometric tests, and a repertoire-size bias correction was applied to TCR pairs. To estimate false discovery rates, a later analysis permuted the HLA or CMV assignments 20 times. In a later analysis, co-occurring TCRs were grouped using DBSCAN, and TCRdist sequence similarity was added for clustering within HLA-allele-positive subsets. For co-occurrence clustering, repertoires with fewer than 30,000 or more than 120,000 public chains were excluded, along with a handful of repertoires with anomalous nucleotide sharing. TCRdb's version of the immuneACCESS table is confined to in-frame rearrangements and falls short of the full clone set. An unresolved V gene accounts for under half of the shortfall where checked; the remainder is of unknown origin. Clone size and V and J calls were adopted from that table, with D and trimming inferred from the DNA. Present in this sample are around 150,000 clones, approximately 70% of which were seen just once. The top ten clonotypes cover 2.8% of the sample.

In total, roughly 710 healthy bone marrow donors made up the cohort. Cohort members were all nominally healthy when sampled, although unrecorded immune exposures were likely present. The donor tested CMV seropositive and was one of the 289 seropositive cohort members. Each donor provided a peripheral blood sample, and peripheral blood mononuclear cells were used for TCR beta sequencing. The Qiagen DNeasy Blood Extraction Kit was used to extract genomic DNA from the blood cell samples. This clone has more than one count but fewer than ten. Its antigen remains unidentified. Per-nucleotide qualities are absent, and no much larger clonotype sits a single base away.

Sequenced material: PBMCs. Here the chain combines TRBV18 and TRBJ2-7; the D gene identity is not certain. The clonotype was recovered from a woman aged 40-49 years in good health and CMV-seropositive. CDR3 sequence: CASSPPDSSYEQYF. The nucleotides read TGTGCCAGCTCACCACCAGATAGCTCCTACGAGCAGTACTTC.